The 32 T cell receptor beta chains in this list originate from one sample, sequenced in a study of T cells expressing NK-cell markers. TCRdb reprocessed the 5' RACE reads and keeps a single row for each CDR3 protein, giving no DNA. This specimen shows hundreds of thousands of distinct CDR3 sequences; the ten leading clones hold 7.3%. Sequencing used blood T cells: a sorted CD56 or NKG2C T cell subset, CD4+ or CD8+ T cells, or bulk PBMC T cells (not recorded which). The receptors originated from a woman aged 18 to 75 in good health.

The rearrangement joins TRBV28 to TRBJ2-1. CDR1 is MDHEN and CDR2 is SYDVKM in the germline V gene. This CDR3 region has 15 residues. CDR3 residues: CASSFVGPTNNEQFF. Combining the CDR3 with reference TRBV28 and TRBJ2-1 gives the whole variable domain DVKVTQSSRYLVKRTGEKVFLECVQDMDHENMFWYRQDPGLGLRLIYFSYDVKMKEKGDIPEGYSVSREKKERFSLILESASTNQTSMYLCASSFVGPTNNEQFFGPGTRLTVL.

The chain is built from TRBV20-1 and TRBJ2-3; the D gene TCRdb calls, TRBD2, cannot be checked with no DNA. The CDR3 sequence is 14 residues long. CDR1 DFQATT and CDR2 SNEGSKA come from the germline V gene (reference sequence). CDR3: CSGGAGAGTDTQYF.

The CDR3 sequence is CASSYGGAETQYF. This chain uses TRBV5-1 with TRBJ2-5; the TRBD2 assignment by TCRdb is unverifiable without DNA. The germline gives CDR1 SGHRS, CDR2 YFSETQ. The CDR3 is 13 residues long.

This rearrangement joins TRBV20-1 to TRBJ2-2; TCRdb outputs TRBD1, but without DNA this stays unchecked. CDR3 length: 16 amino acids. Germline assignment: CDR1 DFQATT and CDR2 SNEGSKA (reference sequence). CDR3 amino acids: CSARRMGGLNTGELFF.

This chain joins TRBV28 and TRBJ2-7; with no DNA, the TCRdb D assignment of TRBD1 cannot be verified. CDR3 size: 14 residues. From germline, CDR1 is MDHEN and CDR2 SYDVKM. The CDR3 spells CASRSGTGVYEQYF.

V gene TRBV6-1 combines with J gene TRBJ2-1; checking the TCRdb D call of TRBD2 is not possible without DNA. From germline, CDR1 is MNHNS and CDR2 SASEGT. CDR3 length: 14 amino acids. CDR3 sequence: CASSEEGPADEQFF.

The J gene is TRBJ2-5, the V gene TRBV6-1. This CDR3 has 13 amino acids. Per germline, CDR1 MNHNS and CDR2 SASEGT. The CDR3 spells CASSELGKQTQYF.

The chain recombines TRBV28 with TRBJ2-7; TCRdb's assignment of TRBD1 cannot be checked, as there is no DNA. Germline CDR1 MDHEN, CDR2 SYDVKM. The CDR3 consists of 15 residues. This CDR3 reads CASSDAGTQAGEQYF.

The chain uses TRBV29-1 and TRBJ2-1; TCRdb reports TRBD2, a call that lacks DNA to check it against. The CDR3 has 15 residues. In germline, CDR1 is SQVTM, CDR2 ANQGSEA. CDR3: CSVPGTQSSYNEQFF.

The chain couples TRBV27 to TRBJ2-7. The CDR3 covers 15 residues. Looked up from germline, CDR1 is MNHEY and CDR2 is SMNVEV (reference sequence). The CDR3 protein is CASSLFGGRSYEQYF.

V is TRBV2 and J is TRBJ2-3. This CDR3 contains 11 residues. Germline V lookup: CDR1 SNHLY, CDR2 FYNNEI. The chain's CDR3 is CASTITDTQYF. The full variable domain, with the rest looked up from reference TRBV2 and TRBJ2-3, is EPEVTQTPSHQVTQMGQEVILRCVPISNHLYFYWYRQILGQKVEFLVSFYNNEISEKSEIFDDQFSVERPDGSNFTLKIRSTKLEDSAMYFCASTITDTQYFGPGTRLTVL.

The chain links TRBV29-1 to TRBJ2-2; TCRdb gives TRBD1 as the D gene, but with no DNA this cannot be confirmed. The CDR3 totals 12 residues. Looked up from germline, CDR1 is SQVTM and CDR2 is ANQGSEA. CDR3: CSVNGGTGELFF.

The J gene is TRBJ2-3, the V gene TRBV20-1; no DNA is available, so the TRBD2 call from TCRdb remains unchecked. This CDR3 spans 17 amino acids. Germline V gene data show CDR1 as DFQATT and CDR2 as SNEGSKA (reference sequence). The CDR3 sequence is CSASTGTSGRGADTQYF.

The CDR3 protein is CASSPGTGYEQFF. The rearrangement uses TRBV4-2 and TRBJ2-1; TCRdb designates TRBD1, a call that cannot be tested without DNA. In germline, CDR1 is LGHNA, CDR2 YNFKEQ. The CDR3 has 13 residues.

This chain links TRBV14 with TRBJ2-7; TCRdb's assignment of TRBD2 cannot be checked, as there is no DNA. CDR3 size: 13 residues. The germline CDR1 and CDR2 sequences are SGHDN and FVKESK. The CDR3 region is CASSHHLAYEQYF.

The chain employs TRBV12-3 or TRBV12-4 and TRBJ2-1; without DNA, the TCRdb call of TRBD2 cannot be checked. There are 11 residues in the CDR3. The CDR3 reads CASSLEIRPVF.

The chain links TRBV7-2 to TRBJ2-7; TCRdb lists TRBD1, though no DNA is available to test this call. The CDR3 is 16 residues long. The germline V gene encodes CDR1 SGHTA and CDR2 FQGNSA. The CDR3 loop reads CASSLNRVGREDEQYF.

The gene calls are TRBV12-3 or TRBV12-4 and TRBJ2-2; TCRdb proposes TRBD1, but this gene call is untestable without DNA. The CDR3 spans 12 residues. CDR3 protein: CGARVRGGELFF.

V is TRBV9 and J is TRBJ2-1; TCRdb outputs TRBD2, but without DNA this stays unchecked. CDR3 length: 16 residues. Germline V gene sequence: CDR1 SGDLS, CDR2 YYNGEE. CDR3 loop: CASSVGSSTRTNEQFF.

The chain combines TRBV7-2 with TRBJ2-1; TCRdb's D call of TRBD2 is untestable without DNA. Germline V gives CDR1 SGHTA, CDR2 FQGNSA. CDR3 length: 15 residues. CDR3 in amino acids: CASSFQAGGWNEQFF.

The chain has TRBV12-3 or TRBV12-4 and TRBJ1-4. CDR3 size: 13 residues. The CDR3 protein is CASSPSTNEKLFF.

V gene TRBV28 combines with J gene TRBJ2-5; TCRdb indicates TRBD2, and absent DNA this call remains unverified. CDR1 and CDR2 from the germline V gene are MDHEN and SYDVKM. The CDR3 consists of 16 residues. CDR3 sequence reads: CASSFSSLAGFETQYF.

The chain combines TRBV2 with TRBJ2-1. CDR1 is SNHLY, CDR2 FYNNEI, per germline. There are 14 residues in the CDR3. The CDR3 reads CASSVQRTDNEQFF.

The J gene is TRBJ1-2, the V gene TRBV19. In germline, CDR1 is LNHDA, CDR2 SQIVND (reference sequence). There are 13 residues in the CDR3. This chain's CDR3 is CASSAYGNYGYTF.

The chain recombines TRBV3-1 with TRBJ2-1; TCRdb selects TRBD1, and the lack of DNA leaves this call unchecked. This CDR3 spans 14 amino acids. Germline V gives CDR1 LGHDT, CDR2 YNNKEL (reference sequence). CDR3 in amino acids: CASTPGQGYNEQFF.

The genes are TRBV6-1 and TRBJ2-5; the D call from TCRdb, TRBD2, cannot be confirmed without DNA. There are 14 residues in the CDR3. In germline, CDR1 is MNHNS, CDR2 SASEGT. CDR3 in amino acids: CASRPSGGQETQYF.

The genes are TRBV24-1 and TRBJ2-3. The CDR3 is made up of 16 amino acids. The germline gives CDR1 KGHDR, CDR2 SFDVKD. CDR3 in amino acids: CATSDFVDSGTDTQYF.

The V and J genes are TRBV7-7 and TRBJ2-2; lacking DNA, the TRBD1 call made by TCRdb goes unchecked. Germline assignment: CDR1 SSHAT and CDR2 FNYEAQ (reference sequence). The CDR3 extends over 13 amino acids. CDR3 loop: CASSGQGPGELFF.

The gene calls are TRBV6-5 and TRBJ1-3. Germline CDR1 reads MNHEY; CDR2 reads SVGAGI. The CDR3 covers 16 residues. The CDR3 loop is CASSYSNSLSGNTIYF.

The chain uses TRBV6-5 and TRBJ2-1; absent DNA, TCRdb's TRBD2 call cannot be checked. The V gene's germline CDR1 is MNHEY and CDR2 SVGAGI. CDR3 length: 16 amino acids. The CDR3 loop reads CASSSWTSPAYNEQFF.

The chain employs TRBV30 and TRBJ2-3. Germline V gene lookup returns CDR1 GTSNPN and CDR2 SVGIG (reference sequence). The CDR3 length is 11 residues. CDR3 protein: CAWAFTDTQYF.

The chain combines TRBV10-3 with TRBJ2-5; TCRdb's D call of TRBD1 is untestable without DNA. The CDR3 sequence is 14 residues long. Germline V gives CDR1 ENHRY, CDR2 SYGVKD. CDR3 region: CATLPGTGEETQYF.